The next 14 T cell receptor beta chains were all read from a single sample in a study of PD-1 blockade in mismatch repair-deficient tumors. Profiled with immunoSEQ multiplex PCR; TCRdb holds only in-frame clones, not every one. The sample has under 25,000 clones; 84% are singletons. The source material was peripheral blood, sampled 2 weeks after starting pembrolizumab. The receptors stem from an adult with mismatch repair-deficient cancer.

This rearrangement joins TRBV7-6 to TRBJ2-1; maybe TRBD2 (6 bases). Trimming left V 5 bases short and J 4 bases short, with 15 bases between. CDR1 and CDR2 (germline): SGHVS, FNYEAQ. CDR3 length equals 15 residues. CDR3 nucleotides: TGTGCCAGCAGCCAAGGGACTCTCTGGTACAATGAGCAGTTCTTC. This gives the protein CASSQGTLWYNEQFF.

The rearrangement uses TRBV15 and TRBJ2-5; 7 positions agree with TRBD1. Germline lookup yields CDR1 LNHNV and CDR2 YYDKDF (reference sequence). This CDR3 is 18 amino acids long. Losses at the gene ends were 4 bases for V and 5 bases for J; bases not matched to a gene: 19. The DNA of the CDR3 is TGTGCCACCAGCACCGAAGGGGGCCCTCTCTTTCATCGGGAGACCCAGTACTTC. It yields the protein CATSTEGGPLFHRETQYF. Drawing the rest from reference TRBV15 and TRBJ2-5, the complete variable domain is DAMVIQNPRYQVTQFGKPVTLSCSQTLNHNVMYWYQQKSSQAPKLLFHYYDKDFNNEADTPDNFQSRRPNTSFCFLDIRSPGLGDTAMYLCATSTEGGPLFHRETQYFGPGTRLLVL.

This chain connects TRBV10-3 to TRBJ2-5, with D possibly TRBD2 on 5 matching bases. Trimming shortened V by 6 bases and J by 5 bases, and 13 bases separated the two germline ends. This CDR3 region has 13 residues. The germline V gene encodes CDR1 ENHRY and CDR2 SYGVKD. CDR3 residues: CAISANTGETQYF. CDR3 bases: TGTGCCATCAGCGCAAACACGGGGGAGACCCAGTACTTC.

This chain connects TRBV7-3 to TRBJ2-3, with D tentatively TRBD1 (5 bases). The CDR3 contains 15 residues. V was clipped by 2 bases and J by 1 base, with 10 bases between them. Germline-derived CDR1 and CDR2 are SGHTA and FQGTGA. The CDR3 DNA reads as TGTGCCAGCAGCTTAGTGGCAGGGCGCACAGATACGCAGTATTTT. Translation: CASSLVAGRTDTQYF.

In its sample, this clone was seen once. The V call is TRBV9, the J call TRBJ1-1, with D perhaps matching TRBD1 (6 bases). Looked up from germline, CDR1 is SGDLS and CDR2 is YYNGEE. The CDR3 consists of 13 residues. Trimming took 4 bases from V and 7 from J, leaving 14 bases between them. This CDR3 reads CASSPPGDIEAFF. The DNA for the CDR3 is TGTGCCAGCAGCCCCCCGGGGGACATTGAAGCTTTCTTT.

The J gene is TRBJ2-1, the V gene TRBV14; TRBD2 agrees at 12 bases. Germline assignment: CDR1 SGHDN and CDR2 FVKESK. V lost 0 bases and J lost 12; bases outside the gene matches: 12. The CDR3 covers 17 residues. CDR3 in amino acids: CASSQDFVASGRAPQFF. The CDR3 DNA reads TGTGCCAGCAGCCAAGACTTCGTGGCTAGCGGGAGGGCCCCGCAGTTCTTC.

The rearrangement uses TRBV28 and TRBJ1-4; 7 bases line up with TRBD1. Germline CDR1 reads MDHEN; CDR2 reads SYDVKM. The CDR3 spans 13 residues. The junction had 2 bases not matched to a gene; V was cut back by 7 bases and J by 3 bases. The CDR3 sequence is CASMGTANEKLFF. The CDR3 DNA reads TGTGCCAGCATGGGGACAGCTAATGAAAAACTGTTTTTT.

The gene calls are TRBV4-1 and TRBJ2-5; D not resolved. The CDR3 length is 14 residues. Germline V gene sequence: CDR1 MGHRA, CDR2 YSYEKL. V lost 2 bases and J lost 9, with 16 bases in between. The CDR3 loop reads CASSQWFGLVSQYF. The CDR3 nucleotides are TGCGCCAGCAGCCAATGGTTTGGTTTGGTGTCCCAGTACTTC.

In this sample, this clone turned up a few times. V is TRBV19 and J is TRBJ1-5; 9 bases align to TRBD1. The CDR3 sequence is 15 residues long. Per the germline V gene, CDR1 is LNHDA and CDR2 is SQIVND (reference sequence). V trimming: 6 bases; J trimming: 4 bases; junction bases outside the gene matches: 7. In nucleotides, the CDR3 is TGTGCCAGTAGAATTTCCGGGACAGGGAATCAGCCCCAGCATTTT. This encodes CASRISGTGNQPQHF. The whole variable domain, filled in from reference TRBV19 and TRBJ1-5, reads DGGITQSPKYLFRKEGQNVTLSCEQNLNHDAMYWYRQDPGQGLRLIYYSQIVNDFQKGDIAEGYSVSREKKESFPLTVTSAQKNPTAFYLCASRISGTGNQPQHFGDGTRLSIL.

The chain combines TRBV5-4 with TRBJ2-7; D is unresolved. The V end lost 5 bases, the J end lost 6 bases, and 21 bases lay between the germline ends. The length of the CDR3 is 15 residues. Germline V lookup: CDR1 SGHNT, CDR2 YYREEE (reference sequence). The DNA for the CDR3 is TGTGCCAGCAGAAAGGGTTCCCCCGAAGCGCTCGAGCAGTACTTC. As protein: CASRKGSPEALEQYF.

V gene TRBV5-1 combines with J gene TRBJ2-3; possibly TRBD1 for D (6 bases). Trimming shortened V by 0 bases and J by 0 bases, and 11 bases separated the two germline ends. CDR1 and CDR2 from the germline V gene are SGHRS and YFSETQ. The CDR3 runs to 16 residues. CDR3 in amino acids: CASSLAWTASTDTQYF. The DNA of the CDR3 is TGCGCCAGCAGCTTGGCCTGGACAGCGAGCACAGATACGCAGTATTTT.

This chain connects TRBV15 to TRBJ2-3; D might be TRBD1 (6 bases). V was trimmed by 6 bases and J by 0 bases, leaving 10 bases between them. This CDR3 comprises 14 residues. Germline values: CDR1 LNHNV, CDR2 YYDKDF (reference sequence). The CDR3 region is CATRYGGSTDTQYF. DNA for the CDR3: TGTGCCACCAGGTATGGGGGCAGCACAGATACGCAGTATTTT.

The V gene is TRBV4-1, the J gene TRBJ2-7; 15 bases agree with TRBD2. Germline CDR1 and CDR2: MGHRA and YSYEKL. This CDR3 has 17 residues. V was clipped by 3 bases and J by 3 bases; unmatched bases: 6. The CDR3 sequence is CASSQPGLAGGVYEQYF. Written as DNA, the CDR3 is TGCGCCAGCAGCCAGCCGGGACTAGCGGGAGGAGTCTACGAGCAGTACTTC.

CDR3 sequence reads: CASSYSQNEQFF. The CDR3 DNA follows: TGTGCCAGCAGTTACTCTCAGAATGAGCAGTTCTTC. This chain connects TRBV6-5 to TRBJ2-1, with unresolved D. There are 12 residues in the CDR3. V lost 0 bases, J lost 7 bases, and 4 bases lay in between. The germline V gene encodes CDR1 MNHEY and CDR2 SVGAGI.